This TCR beta chain appears in the sequencing data of a study of T cells after yellow fever vaccination. Points from the study as a whole: The secondary response was weaker, and its peak arrived faster, on day 5 versus 15. The presence of abundant clonotypes contaminating from the bulk population was possible in FACS-sorted repertoires.

It was through 5'RACE template switching that TCR cDNA was made, with a universal primer site and UMIs added. MiXCR, applied by TCRdb to the 5' RACE reads, yields one record per CDR3 protein. There are around 300,000 distinct CDR3 sequences in the sample; over 3.5% occur only once, and roughly 24% lies in the top ten. This CDR3 spans 12 amino acids. The germline V gene has CDR1 SEHNR and CDR2 FQNEAQ (reference sequence). The germline V and J ends were trimmed by 3 bases and 6 bases, with 9 bases remaining between them. This clonotype was found many times. Its antigen remains unidentified. The chain is built from TRBV7-9 and TRBJ2-7, with D possibly TRBD2 on 6 matching bases. The specimen comprised PBMCs, sampled 5 days after the yellow fever booster vaccination. The receptor's source is a man aged 18 to 29 who received the YFV17D yellow fever vaccine. CDR3 nucleotides: TGTGCCAGCAGCTTGATCGGGGGCGAGCAGTACTTC. It translates to CASSLIGGEQYF.